Here is one T cell receptor beta chain with its context. This specimen comes from a study of blood T cell repertoires in COVID-19. Study-level background: The study drew acute and convalescent COVID-19 samples from the United States, Italy and Spain. From T cells, B-cell-depleted T cells, or PBMCs came the material, which was cDNA or gDNA.

This CDR3 has 12 residues. Germline-derived CDR1 and CDR2 are MNHEY and SMNVEV (reference sequence). V was trimmed by 7 bases and J by 9 bases, leaving 15 bases between them. As processed by the authors: From reference gene primer amplification, estimates of nucleated cell counts were derived. TCRdb's table, derived via immunoSEQ multiplex PCR, lists solely in-frame clones and lacks some. V and J calls and clone size are given by that table; D and trimming were obtained from the DNA. The repertoire holds fewer than 250,000 clones, about 88% seen once, with approximately 2.6% in the top ten. The TCR sequence derives from an older woman with acute or convalescent COVID-19. V is TRBV27 and J is TRBJ1-2; tentative D call: TRBD1 (5 bases). Sequences were obtained from peripheral blood. Here the CDR3 DNA reads TGTGCCAGCACTCTCCACAGGTATCGCTACACCTTC. Its protein is CASTLHRYRYTF.